A single T cell receptor (beta chain) is shown here with its context. Its antigen remains unidentified. The data were taken from a study of CD8 T cells in ankylosing spondylitis. The study's findings and limits: It appeared that ankylosing spondylitis blood was characterized by a TCR beta motif of seven or eight highly homologous variants. Reports say disease-linked clones showed up significantly more in matched ankylosing spondylitis synovial fluid.

TCRdb redid the calling of the 5' RACE reads with MiXCR, one entry per CDR3 protein. The sample yields approximately 400,000 distinct CDR3 sequences, roughly 18% seen once. The germline CDR1 and CDR2 sequences are DFQATT and SNEGSKA (reference sequence). Trimming removed 6 bases from V and 3 bases from J; junction bases left unmatched: 10. This CDR3 comprises 15 residues. The sequenced sample was blood, either unsorted or a sorted T cell fraction (not recorded which). The TCR was taken from a male donor with ankylosing spondylitis. This chain connects TRBV20-1 to TRBJ1-5, with 8 bases aligning to TRBD1. The CDR3 spells CSAGETGANNQPQHF. In DNA form, the CDR3 reads TGCAGTGCGGGGGAGACAGGGGCAAACAATCAGCCCCAGCATTTT.